This T cell receptor (beta chain) was recorded in a study of cytomegalovirus exposure and HLA in healthy donors (dated 2017 in TCRdb). Some background on the complete study: According to an earlier analysis of 587 of the donors, some 180 million T cells yielded 100 million or so unique TCR beta sequences and 276 Gb of sequence data. About 280 gigabases of sequencing data and approximately 85 million unique TCR sequences were included in an early release covering around 650 HLA-typed donors. Of the 300 to 500 genotyped donors, more than 75% were placed in the genetic ancestry cluster associated with self-reported Caucasian donors. The study aimed to test whether cataloging public T cell receptors could reveal signatures of past pathogen exposure. The study profiled the T cell repertoires of 500 to 800 subjects by immunosequencing and related them to cytomegalovirus serostatus. A separate validation cohort of 90 to 150 different subjects was used in addition to the 666-subject first cohort. The study combined high-throughput TCR immunosequencing, statistical association of individual TCRs with disease status, and machine learning to predict cytomegalovirus infection status. In a later analysis, previously published TCR beta repertoires from 670 or so donors were re-analyzed and high-resolution HLA genotyping was added so that TCR occurrence patterns could be studied. Rather than using new phenotypic data, the later analysis identified candidate immune exposures from TCR beta sequences and from how often those sequences occurred across donors. An earlier analysis of roughly 600 of the donors used high-throughput TCR beta sequencing to judge whether each TCR beta V gene segment behaved as functional or pseudogenic. Donor age, sex, ethnicity and CMV serostatus were compiled alongside the repertoire data. Genome-wide SNP genotypes for about 65% of the 666 donors were used in a later genetic analysis, which treated that subset as a discovery cohort. Every discovery cohort repertoire had been produced on one sequencing platform. HLA typing included class I and class II loci at four-digit resolution. Typing coverage varied by locus: 629-630 donors for A, B, C, DRB1 and DQB1; about 520 for DQA1; about 600 for DPA1; 450 to 480 for DPB1. About five DR-DQ haplotypes were treated as single units for association and clustering because of strong linkage in the cohort. Across around 400 genotyped donors of the cohort, an average of about 240,000 unique TCR beta nucleotide sequences per donor were sequenced, and roughly 17% of those sequences were non-productive.

The library was made by the immunoSEQ multiplex PCR assay. For the multiplex PCR, a mixture combining 60 forward primers for TCR Vbeta segments and 13 reverse primers for TCR Jbeta segments was used. The CDR3 region of rearranged TCR beta genes was amplified from genomic DNA with a multiplex PCR assay. The amplified TCR beta libraries were sequenced on the Illumina HiSeq System as 87-base-pair reads. On the authors' methods: Across the 700 or so repertoires, a later analysis counted approximately 75 million unique TCR beta chains, about 10 million of which were shared by at least two donors. A nearest-neighbor algorithm error-corrected the raw reads and collapsed the reads into unique sequences, merging closely related sequences to remove PCR and sequencing errors. To assign V, D and J gene segments, CDR3 sequences were aligned to IMGT reference sequences. For a sequence to be retained, a match of at least six nucleotides was required to both a V gene segment and a J gene segment. A rearrangement counted as productive if the CDR3 had no stop codons and remained in frame with V and J, and every other rearrangement counted as non-productive. Following IMGT convention, CDR3 was defined as the stretch from the second conserved V-encoded cysteine up to the conserved J-encoded phenylalanine. The earlier analysis of 587 of the donors excluded any sequence lacking an unambiguous match to a single V gene segment. An earlier analysis of 587 of the donors called V segments functional above 56.7% productive rearrangements and segregating when the between-donor standard deviation exceeded 5%. A statistical classification framework was built to diagnose cytomegalovirus status from the catalog of TCR beta chain sequences. V and J gene assignment, in a later analysis, came from comparing TCR nucleotide sequences with IMGT/GENE-DB human TR gene sequences. Using the TCRdist pipeline, a later analysis assigned CDR3 sequences along with most-parsimonious VDJ recombination scenarios. In a later analysis, each TCR beta chain was defined by its CDR3 amino acid sequence together with its V-gene family, and reads lacking a unique V-gene family were excluded. As a way to deal with suspected cross-contamination and a sequencing artifact, a later analysis dropped more than 500 nucleotide sequences that were highly shared and had low generation probability. A later analysis calculated a clonal expansion index for each public chain from normalized within-repertoire ranks of inferred template counts. In a later analysis, generation probabilities were computed with a VDJ recombination model fitted to out-of-frame rearrangements, and the resulting probabilities were checked against IGoR. Hypergeometric tests were used in a later analysis to score TCR-TCR, TCR-HLA and TCR-CMV co-occurrence, with a repertoire-size bias correction applied to the TCR pairs. False discovery rates were estimated in a later analysis by permuting HLA or CMV assignments 20 times. A later analysis grouped co-occurring TCRs with DBSCAN, adding TCRdist sequence similarity when clustering within HLA-allele-positive subsets. Repertoires with fewer than 30,000 or more than 120,000 public chains, plus five repertoires with anomalous nucleotide sharing, were excluded from co-occurrence clustering. Here the immuneACCESS table is served through TCRdb, limited to in-frame sequences with V and J called. Missing clones are a known gap in these copies; in checked studies unresolved V genes cover under half, and the rest lacks a known reason. That table supplies the V and J calls and clone size; D and trimming were determined from the DNA. Present in this sample are fewer than 150,000 clones, about 82% of which were seen just once. The ten largest clones represent roughly 2% of the sample.

What the authors observed across the whole study: The earlier analysis of some 560 of the donors excluded roughly 16 rarely observed V segments, including chromosome 9 orphons, because counts were too low. The authors suggested that the approach could potentially be extended to other disease states and immunological phenotypes. In a later analysis, the rate of TCR association differed among HLA loci, with DRB1 alleles having the most associated TCRs and HLA-C alleles having the fewest. V-gene and J-gene trimming of TCR beta chains was associated with a missense DCLRE1C variant in a later genetic analysis, and the association was replicated in an independent cohort. According to a later genetic analysis, donors in an Asian-associated ancestry cluster had fewer N-insertions in productive TCRs than the approximately 650-donor mean. The sequencing pipeline was judged likely to have produced a cluster of highly shared sequence variants as a technical artifact. The study listed 150 to 200 TCR beta chains as associated with cytomegalovirus. Sequencing depth was assumed to be roughly uniform across donors in the presence/absence analyses, though that assumption may not hold. When HLA alleles, especially DR and DQ, strongly co-occurred, TCR associations were difficult to assign to individual alleles. Cytomegalovirus status was reported to be diagnosed by the classifier with high specificity and sensitivity in both the original and validation cohorts. In an earlier analysis of 587 of the donors, most TCR beta V segments were observed in productive rearrangements about 87% or about 30% of the time, broadly matching IMGT annotations. In a later analysis, several top co-occurrence clusters were reported to appear linked to parvovirus B19, influenza, CMV and Epstein-Barr virus. Because HLA typing was missing for some donors at each locus, association tests included only the typed subset. A later analysis found that most CMV-associated TCR beta chains appeared HLA-restricted, with HLA associations seemingly driven largely by CMV exposure. Most TCR sequences were observed very rarely across donors, whereas some public TCRs were present in many individuals. A later analysis associated some 17,000 TCR beta sequences with specific HLA alleles at a false discovery rate of 0.05. CMV serostatus was the only immune exposure information available for the cohort. A further reported finding was that TCR beta sequences accurately predicted the HLA-A and HLA-B alleles for most subjects in the first cohort. In a later analysis, HLA-associated TCR beta chains were found to be more clonally expanded and to have lower generation probabilities than equally common non-associated chains. Correlated functional status among segregating V segments might be attributable to linkage disequilibrium, but an unknown experimental factor could not be ruled out. In vitro tests confirmed that a few of the cytomegalovirus-associated TCR beta chains recognize cytomegalovirus antigens. Some IMGT-functional V segments, including TRBV6-2 and TRBV6-3, could not be told apart with the 87-base-pair reads, so those segments were excluded. The cohort was sequenced for TCR beta chains only, and without alpha or paired-chain data the features that could be detected were limited.

According to the germline V gene (reference sequence), CDR1 reads SEHNR and CDR2 reads FQNEAQ. The V and J ends are trimmed by 0 bases and 8 bases, leaving 10 bases between them. From its cysteine to its phenylalanine, the CDR3 spans 13 amino acids. The read is trimmed to its CDR3 DNA, 39 bases read in frame from base 1. The cohort comprised 550 to 700 healthy bone marrow donors. All cohort members were sampled while nominally healthy, although unrecorded immune exposures were likely present. The donor was CMV seronegative and belonged to the group of 352 seronegative cohort members. Every donor gave a peripheral blood sample, and the peripheral blood mononuclear cells from that sample were used for TCR beta sequencing. The Qiagen DNeasy Blood Extraction Kit was used to extract genomic DNA from the blood cell samples. To note about this clone: Which antigen it targets is not known. Nothing much larger sits one base from this clone, and base qualities are not available.

The chain couples TRBV7-9 to TRBJ1-2; the best D guess is TRBD1, with 5 bases matching. The receptor's source is a man aged 25-45 years in good health and CMV-seronegative. Source material: PBMCs. The CDR3 reads as follows: CASSLAASGGYTF. The sequenced DNA: TGTGCCAGCAGCTTAGCGGCCTCAGGGGGCTACACCTTC.